These 5 T cell receptor beta chains share one sample of origin, sequenced in a study of tumor and adjacent non-tumor tissue in lung cancer. The library came from three nested PCR rounds adapted from ARM-PCR protocols. One entry per CDR3 protein results from TCRdb running MiXCR on the multiplex PCR reads. In the table there are approximately 110,000 distinct CDR3 sequences, roughly 75% of which are singletons. This sample's RNA came from whole unsorted tissue. The sequencing sample was made of lung tumor tissue. These receptor sequences come from a woman aged 55-70 years with non-small cell lung cancer.

In regard to this clonotype: One base away lies a much larger clone, so this may be a sequencing read error. This sequence joins TRBV6-2 or TRBV6-3 and TRBJ2-6, with 8 bases matching TRBD2. With 7 bases clipped from V and 5 bases from J, the junction kept 7 bases outside the gene matches. Per the germline V gene, CDR1 is MNHEY and CDR2 is SVGEGT. This CDR3 region has 15 residues. CDR3 sequence: CASTNGGAWANVLTF. In DNA form, the CDR3 reads TGTGCCAGCACCAACGGGGGGGCTTGGGCCAACGTCCTGACTTTC.

This clonotype was seen ten or more times. V gene TRBV6-2 or TRBV6-3 combines with J gene TRBJ2-1; D remains unclear. This CDR3 has 14 residues. Germline V lookup: CDR1 MNHEY, CDR2 SVGEGT. Trimming removed 5 bases at V and 1 base at J, with 9 bases between. CDR3 nucleotide sequence: TGTGCCAGCAGTCATCAGCCATCCTACAATGAGCAGTTCTTC. Protein sequence: CASSHQPSYNEQFF.

About this clonotype itself: A single base separates this from a much larger clone, so it may be a read error. The chain is built from TRBV5-4 and TRBJ2-7; D possibly corresponds to TRBD2 (5 bases). V was cut by 3 bases and J by 0 bases, with 10 bases left in between. CDR3 length: 14 amino acids. Germline CDR1 is SGHNT and CDR2 is YYREEE (reference sequence). DNA for the CDR3: TGTGCCAGCAGCTCACTAGTGAGCTCCTACGAGCAGTACTTC. Amino acid sequence: CASSSLVSSYEQYF.

To note about this clonotype: Here the CDR3 omits its conserved ending phenylalanine or tryptophan, so a read error is the likely source. The chain employs TRBV6-2 or TRBV6-3 and TRBJ2-3, with 9 nucleotides matching TRBD2. Germline CDR1 MNHEY, CDR2 SVGEGT. The length of the CDR3 is 17 residues. CDR3 sequence (DNA): TGTGCCATCAGTTTACTACCTAGCGGGAATACCGCAGATACGCAGTATTCT. It translates to CAISLLPSGNTADTQYS.

Remarks on this clonotype: This sequence may be a read error, since a much larger clone differs from it by one base. The chain employs TRBV4-3 and TRBJ2-2; TRBD2 agrees at 10 bases. Germline V gene lookup returns CDR1 LGHNA and CDR2 YSLEER. This CDR3 contains 18 residues. The CDR3 DNA reads TGCACCAGCAGCCAAGATGTAGCGGGGGGACATAACACCGGGGAGCTGTTTTTT. It specifies CTSSQDVAGGHNTGELFF.